These 26 T cell receptor beta chains were sequenced from one sample in a study of shared clonotypes between healthy human individuals. Assay used: immunoSEQ multiplex PCR; TCRdb lists only in-frame clones, some missing. This sample has over 1.4 million clones, with approximately 97% found just once. Input material: naive CD4+ T cells sorted from blood. Regarding subset: CD45RA+ positively selected. Receptors were obtained from a man between 25 and 39 years old in good health.

Details on this clone: This specimen includes other DNA sequences encoding the same CDR3. The V and J genes are TRBV5-1 and TRBJ2-3; D possibly corresponds to TRBD1 (6 bases). The CDR3 covers 14 residues. CDR1 and CDR2 (germline): SGHRS, YFSETQ. V lost 0 bases and J 5 bases, leaving 10 bases between the germline ends. This CDR3 is CASSLVQGLDTQYF. CDR3 sequence (DNA): TGCGCCAGCAGCTTGGTTCAGGGGTTAGATACGCAGTATTTT.

V is TRBV30 and J is TRBJ2-7; 13 bases fit TRBD2. Germline V gene data show CDR1 as GTSNPN and CDR2 as SVGIG (reference sequence). The CDR3 covers 15 residues. After removal of 3 bases from V and 5 bases from J, the junction contained 7 bases not matched to a gene. The CDR3 region has the DNA TGTGCCTGGAGACTAGCGGGAGGGCCTTTCCACGAGCAGTACTTC. The encoded protein is CAWRLAGGPFHEQYF.

The rearrangement joins TRBV4-1 to TRBJ2-7; 11 bases are shared with TRBD1. The CDR3 is made up of 15 amino acids. V dropped 3 bases and J dropped 7; count of bases not matched to a gene: 8. The germline V gene has CDR1 MGHRA and CDR2 YSYEKL. CDR3 nucleotide sequence: TGCGCCAGCAGCCACCCCGGGACAGGGGGAGATGAGCAGTACTTC. It specifies CASSHPGTGGDEQYF.

This chain uses TRBV18 with TRBJ2-6; 9 nucleotides align to TRBD1. V lost 4 bases and J lost 3; bases outside the gene matches: 10. The CDR3 length is 18 residues. Germline CDR1 is KGHSH and CDR2 is LQKENI. The CDR3 bases are TGTGCCAGCTCACGCTGGGACAGGGTCCGACGTGGGGCCAACGTCCTGACTTTC. Protein: CASSRWDRVRRGANVLTF.

The V gene is TRBV9, the J gene TRBJ2-4; 13 nucleotides line up with TRBD2. J gave up 5 bases and V 3 bases, and 8 bases lay outside the gene matches. The CDR3 contains 17 residues. CDR1 and CDR2 (germline): SGDLS, YYNGEE. The CDR3 here is CASSGQGTSGDQNIQYF. CDR3 sequence (DNA): TGTGCCAGCAGCGGCCAAGGGACTAGCGGGGACCAAAACATTCAGTACTTC.

This chain joins TRBV2 and TRBJ2-7; 8 nucleotides match TRBD2. V lost 7 bases and J lost 1; bases outside the gene matches: 12. The CDR3 runs 16 residues. The germline gives CDR1 SNHLY, CDR2 FYNNEI. CDR3 amino acids: CASTPTGLAGSYEQYF. CDR3 in DNA: TGTGCCAGCACCCCCACGGGGCTAGCGGGTTCCTACGAGCAGTACTTC.

This rearrangement joins TRBV5-1 to TRBJ2-1, with D unresolved. Germline loops: CDR1 SGHRS, CDR2 YFSETQ. V was shortened by 4 bases and J by 4 bases, with 12 bases between the two germline ends. There are 14 residues in the CDR3. The CDR3 sequence: CASSLPGPYNEQFF. CDR3 bases: TGCGCCAGCAGCCTACCGGGCCCGTACAATGAGCAGTTCTTC.

V and J are TRBV25-1 and TRBJ2-7; perhaps TRBD1 as D (6 bases). The CDR3 is 13 amino acids. The germline V gene has CDR1 MGHDK and CDR2 SYGVNS. Between the trimmed V and J ends, which lost 5 bases and 4 bases, there was a span of 12 bases. In DNA, the CDR3 is TGTGCCAGCAGTCTAACAGGGCTTTACGAGCAGTACTTC. Translation: CASSLTGLYEQYF.

The chain joins TRBV15 to TRBJ2-1; TRBD1 matches 8 bases. Germline V gene data show CDR1 as LNHNV and CDR2 as YYDKDF (reference sequence). This CDR3 region has 15 residues. The V gene end was trimmed by 4 bases and the J gene end by 1 base; junction bases not matched to a gene: 3. This chain's CDR3 is CATSTGQASYNEQFF. The CDR3, as DNA: TGTGCCACCAGCACGGGACAGGCGTCCTACAATGAGCAGTTCTTC.

V usage is TRBV5-1 and J usage is TRBJ2-1; 7 positions agree with TRBD1. J lost 6 bases, V lost 4 bases, and 7 bases had no gene match. CDR3 length: 14 amino acids. CDR1 SGHRS and CDR2 YFSETQ come from the germline V gene. CDR3 DNA sequence: TGCGCCAGCAGCCGTGACAGGGTGCCCAATGAGCAGTTCTTC. This encodes CASSRDRVPNEQFF.

This rearrangement joins TRBV4-1 to TRBJ2-3, with 14 bases identical to TRBD2. This CDR3 comprises 19 residues. Germline values: CDR1 MGHRA, CDR2 YSYEKL. The V gene end was trimmed by 3 bases and the J gene end by 3 bases; junction bases not matched to a gene: 11. The CDR3 reads CASSHGPGLAGEGTDTQYF. CDR3 coding DNA: TGCGCCAGCAGCCATGGACCGGGACTAGCGGGAGAAGGTACAGATACGCAGTATTTT.

The chain employs TRBV15 and TRBJ1-5, with 8 bases that match TRBD1. The ends lost 5 bases at V and 3 bases at J; junction bases unmatched: 9. CDR3 length: 16 residues. Germline V gene sequence: CDR1 LNHNV, CDR2 YYDKDF (reference sequence). CDR3 nucleotide sequence: TGTGCCACCAGCGGCGGACAGGGCATTATCAATCAGCCCCAGCATTTT. It is translated as CATSGGQGIINQPQHF.

J is TRBJ2-5 and V is TRBV7-9, with D hard to call. Trimming took 7 bases from V and 0 from J, leaving 6 bases between them. There are 12 residues in the CDR3. CDR1 and CDR2 from the germline V gene are SEHNR and FQNEAQ (reference sequence). Here the CDR3 reads CASNDYQETQYF. The CDR3, as DNA: TGTGCCAGCAACGATTACCAAGAGACCCAGTACTTC.

The genes are TRBV29-1 and TRBJ1-1, with D possibly being TRBD1 (6 bases). The length of the CDR3 is 13 residues. The germline CDR1 and CDR2 sequences are SQVTM and ANQGSEA. V lost 3 bases to trimming and J lost 1 base, with 9 bases between them. The CDR3 spells CSVEGHRNTEAFF. CDR3 nucleotides: TGCAGCGTTGAGGGACATCGGAACACTGAAGCTTTCTTT. Full variable domain (rest looked up from reference TRBV29-1 and TRBJ1-1): SAVISQKPSRDICQRGTSLTIQCQVDSQVTMMFWYRQQPGQSLTLIATANQGSEATYESGFVIDKFPISRPNLTFSTLTVSNMSPEDSSIYLCSVEGHRNTEAFFGQGTRLTVV.

This clone appeared a single time. One end of the junction does not line up with germline, which may come from a read error. This rearrangement joins TRBV6-4 to TRBJ2-5, with a possible D match to TRBD1 (6 bases). CDR1 and CDR2 (germline): MRHNA, SNTAGT. The CDR3 runs 16 residues. CDR3 bases: TGTGCCAGCAGGGGGTACACAGGGCCGCCAAAAGAGACCCGGTACTTC. Protein product: CASRGYTGPPKETRYF.

The chain recombines TRBV2 with TRBJ2-1, with 15 bases aligning to TRBD2. The germline V gene has CDR1 SNHLY and CDR2 FYNNEI. With V trimmed by 5 bases and J by 1 base, 6 bases remained unmatched. The length of the CDR3 is 18 residues. As DNA, the CDR3 is TGTGCCAGCAGTCCGGGACTAGCGGGAGGATCATCCTACAATGAGCAGTTCTTC. Its protein product is CASSPGLAGGSSYNEQFF.

The chain has TRBV5-1 and TRBJ2-5; no clear D gene. Germline CDR1 and CDR2: SGHRS and YFSETQ. The CDR3 is 13 residues long. V was trimmed by 1 base and J by 5 bases, leaving 9 bases between them. CDR3: CASSLMGYETQYF. The CDR3 nucleotides read TGCGCCAGCAGCTTGATGGGATACGAGACCCAGTACTTC.

The chain links TRBV7-9 to TRBJ2-1, with TRBD1 matching 8 bases. This CDR3 is built from 15 residues. The trim removed 5 bases at V and 4 bases at J, leaving 7 bases unmatched. CDR1 SEHNR and CDR2 FQNEAQ come from the germline V gene (reference sequence). CDR3 nucleotides: TGTGCCAGCAGCAGCGGACAGGGTAATTACAATGAGCAGTTCTTC. It codes for CASSSGQGNYNEQFF.

The chain joins TRBV18 to TRBJ2-2; D perhaps matches TRBD1 (6 bases). Germline CDR1 is KGHSH and CDR2 is LQKENI. Trimming took 1 base from V and 6 from J, leaving 15 bases between them. The CDR3 extends over 16 amino acids. The CDR3 coding sequence is TGTGCCAGCTCACCACGGCGGCAGGGGACCCCCGGGGAGCTGTTTTTT. Protein product: CASSPRRQGTPGELFF.

This clone was counted once. CDR3 sequence reads: CASSFMGVAEAFF. The CDR3 DNA is TGTGCCAGCAGTTTCATGGGGGTCGCTGAAGCTTTCTTT. This chain connects TRBV28 to TRBJ1-1; D may be TRBD1 (5 bases). CDR3 length: 13 residues. The V end was cut by 3 bases, the J end by 6 bases, with 11 bases between. Germline loops: CDR1 MDHEN, CDR2 SYDVKM.

This rearrangement joins TRBV11-3 to TRBJ2-5; tentative D call: TRBD2 (5 bases). Trimming removed 4 bases at V and 8 bases at J, with 8 bases between. The germline CDR1 and CDR2 sequences are SGHNT and YENEEA. The CDR3 is 11 residues long. The CDR3 here is CASSSTSTQYF. In DNA form, the CDR3 reads TGTGCCAGCAGCTCTACTAGTACCCAGTACTTC.

Notes on this clone: The same CDR3 arises from other DNA sequences in this sample as well. The chain employs TRBV18 and TRBJ2-3; D unclear. Germline V gives CDR1 KGHSH, CDR2 LQKENI. V was pared by 2 bases and J by 2 bases, with 5 bases between. CDR3 size: 13 residues. The CDR3 sequence is CASSPKITDTQYF. As DNA, the CDR3 is TGTGCCAGCTCACCAAAAATCACAGATACGCAGTATTTT.

The sample holds one count of this clone. The J gene is TRBJ2-2, the V gene TRBV5-1, with D perhaps TRBD1 (6 bases). Germline loops: CDR1 SGHRS, CDR2 YFSETQ. Trimming left V 3 bases short and J 4 bases short, with 10 bases between. CDR3 length: 14 residues. This CDR3 reads CASSSDSSTGELFF. In DNA, the CDR3 is TGCGCCAGCAGCTCGGACAGTTCCACCGGGGAGCTGTTTTTT.

This chain joins TRBV12-2 and TRBJ1-1. TRBV12-2 is assigned pseudogene status. This CDR3 is built from 16 residues. CDR3 residues: CASRTVEVSENTEAFF. CDR3 DNA sequence: TGTGCAAGTCGCACCGTGGAGGTTTCGGAGAACACTGAAGCTTTCTTT.

This clone appeared a single time. This chain uses TRBV25-1 with TRBJ2-7; 9 nucleotides align to TRBD1. With V trimmed by 3 bases and J by 5 bases, 14 bases remained unmatched. The CDR3 length is 17 residues. CDR1 is MGHDK, CDR2 SYGVNS, per germline. The CDR3 DNA reads as TGTGCCAGCAGTGATAGCGCCCGGGACAGGGAGTCCAACGAGCAGTACTTC. It yields the protein CASSDSARDRESNEQYF.

This chain links TRBV5-4 with TRBJ2-7; D unclear. Germline V gene sequence: CDR1 SGHNT, CDR2 YYREEE (reference sequence). The germline V and J ends were trimmed by 6 bases and 0 bases, with 13 bases remaining between them. CDR3 size: 14 residues. The CDR3 coding sequence is TGTGCCAGCAACAAGAAGAGTAGCTCCTACGAGCAGTACTTC. Amino acids: CASNKKSSSYEQYF.